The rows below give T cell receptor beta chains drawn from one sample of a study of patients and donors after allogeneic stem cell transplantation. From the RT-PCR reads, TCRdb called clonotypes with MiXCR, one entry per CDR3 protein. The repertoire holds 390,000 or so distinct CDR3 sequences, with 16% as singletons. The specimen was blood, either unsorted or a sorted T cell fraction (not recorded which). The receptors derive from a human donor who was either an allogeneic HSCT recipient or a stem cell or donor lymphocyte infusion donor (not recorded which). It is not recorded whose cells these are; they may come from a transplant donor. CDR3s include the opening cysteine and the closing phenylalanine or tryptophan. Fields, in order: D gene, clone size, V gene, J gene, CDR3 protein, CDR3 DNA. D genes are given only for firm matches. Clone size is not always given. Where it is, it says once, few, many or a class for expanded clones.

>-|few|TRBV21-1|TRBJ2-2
CASSKRAAKAGELFF
TGTGCCAGCAGCAAAAGGGCTGCCAAGGCCGGGGAGCTGTTTTTT
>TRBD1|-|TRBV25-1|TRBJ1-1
CASSPPGQLNTEAFF
TGTGCCAGCAGTCCCCCGGGACAGCTGAACACTGAAGCTTTCTTT
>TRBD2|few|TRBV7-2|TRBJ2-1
CASSLGRGLGKVEQFF
TGTGCCAGCAGCTTAGGGCGGGGGTTGGGGAAGGTTGAGCAGTTCTTC
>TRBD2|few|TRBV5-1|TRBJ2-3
CASSLGLAGSPSSTDTQYF
TGCGCCAGCAGCTTGGGGCTAGCGGGGAGTCCTTCTAGCACAGATACGCAGTATTTT
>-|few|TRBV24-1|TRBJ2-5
CATSDYRYQETQYF
TGTGCCACCAGTGATTACAGGTACCAAGAGACCCAGTACTTC
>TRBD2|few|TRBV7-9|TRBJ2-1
CASSTGLAENNEQFF
TGTGCCAGCAGCACGGGACTAGCGGAGAACAATGAGCAGTTCTTC
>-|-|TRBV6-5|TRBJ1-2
CASSYSGRAAGYTF
TGTGCCAGCAGTTACTCGGGCAGGGCGGCAGGCTACACCTTC
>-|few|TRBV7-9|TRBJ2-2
CASSFSRLNTGELFF
TGTGCCAGCAGCTTCAGTCGGCTGAACACCGGGGAGCTGTTTTTT
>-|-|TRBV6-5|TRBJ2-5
CASSYDQGGLRQTQYF
TGTGCCAGCAGCTACGACCAGGGGGGGCTACGTCAGACCCAGTACTTC
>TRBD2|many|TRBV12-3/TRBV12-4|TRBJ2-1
CASSFRLAGGNEQFF
TGTGCCAGCAGTTTCCGACTAGCGGGAGGGAATGAGCAGTTCTTC
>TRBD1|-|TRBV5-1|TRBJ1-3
CASSPNDREAGNTIYF
TGCGCCAGCAGCCCCAACGACAGGGAAGCTGGAAACACCATATATTTT
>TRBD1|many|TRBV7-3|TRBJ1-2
CASSLTPGQGGGGYTF
TGTGCCAGCAGCCTTACTCCCGGACAGGGCGGTGGAGGCTACACCTTC
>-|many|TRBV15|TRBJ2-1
CATSRVSFSYNEQFF
TGTGCCACCAGCAGAGTTAGCTTCTCCTACAATGAGCAGTTCTTC
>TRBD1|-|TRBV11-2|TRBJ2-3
CASSPPWTGGTDTQYF
TGTGCCAGCAGCCCTCCTTGGACAGGGGGAACAGATACGCAGTATTTT
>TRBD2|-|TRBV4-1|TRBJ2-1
CASSQPSGSSYNEQFF
TGCGCCAGCAGCCAGCCTAGCGGGAGCTCCTACAATGAGCAGTTCTTC
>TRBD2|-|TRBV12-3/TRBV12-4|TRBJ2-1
CASNFLAGSSYNEQFF
TGTGCCAGCAATTTCCTAGCGGGCAGCTCCTACAATGAGCAGTTCTTC
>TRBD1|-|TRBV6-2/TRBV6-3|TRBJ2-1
CASSPNTGTGNNEQFF
TGTGCCAGCAGTCCAAATACCGGGACAGGGAACAATGAGCAGTTCTTC
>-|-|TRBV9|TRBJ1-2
CASSPQPAVYGYTF
TGTGCCAGCAGCCCCCAGCCCGCGGTCTATGGCTACACCTTC
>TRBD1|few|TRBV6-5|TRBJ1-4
CASSSGQGGNEKLFF
TGTGCCAGCAGTTCGGGACAGGGCGGTAATGAAAAACTGTTTTTT
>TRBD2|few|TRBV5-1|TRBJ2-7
CASSLEPGLAAEQYF
TGCGCCAGCAGCCTAGAGCCGGGACTAGCTGCCGAGCAGTACTTC
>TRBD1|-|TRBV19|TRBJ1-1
CASSITQGAIEAFF
TGTGCCAGTAGTATAACTCAGGGGGCAATTGAAGCTTTCTTT
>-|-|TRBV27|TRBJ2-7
CASSLVERALREQYF
TGTGCCAGCAGTTTAGTGGAAAGGGCACTTCGAGAGCAGTACTTC
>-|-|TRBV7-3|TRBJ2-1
CASSVGPESYNEQFF
TGTGCCAGCAGCGTAGGGCCTGAAAGCTACAATGAGCAGTTCTTC
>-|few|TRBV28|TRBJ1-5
CASSLKQGVNQPQHF
TGTGCCAGCAGTTTAAAACAAGGGGTTAATCAGCCCCAGCATTTT
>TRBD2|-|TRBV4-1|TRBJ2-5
CASSQDGLAGETQYF
TGCGCCAGCAGCCAAGATGGTCTAGCGGGGGAGACCCAGTACTTC
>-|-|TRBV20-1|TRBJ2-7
CSARDRDGSSYEQYF
TGCAGTGCTAGAGATCGGGACGGGAGCTCCTACGAGCAGTACTTC
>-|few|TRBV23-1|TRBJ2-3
CATETNREDADTQYF
TGCGCCACCGAAACCAACAGGGAAGACGCAGATACGCAGTATTTT
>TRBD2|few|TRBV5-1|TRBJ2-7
CASSLGASGPAYEQYF
TGCGCCAGCAGCTTGGGGGCTAGCGGGCCAGCCTACGAGCAGTACTTC
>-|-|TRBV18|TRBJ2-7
CASSPHSQGSYEQYF
TGTGCCAGCTCACCGCACTCCCAGGGGAGCTACGAGCAGTACTTC
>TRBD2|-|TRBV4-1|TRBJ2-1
CASSQDGTSGNEQFF
TGCGCCAGCAGCCAAGATGGGACTAGCGGGAACGAGCAGTTCTTC
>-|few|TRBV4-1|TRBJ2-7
CASSPSASHYEQYF
TGCGCCAGCAGCCCCAGCGCCTCCCACTACGAGCAGTACTTC
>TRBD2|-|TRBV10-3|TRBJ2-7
CAIRAAGGRSAYEQYF
TGTGCCATCAGGGCCGCGGGGGGGAGGTCGGCCTACGAGCAGTACTTC
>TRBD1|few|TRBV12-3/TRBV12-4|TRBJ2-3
CASSFRGQGTDTQYF
TGTGCCAGCAGTTTTAGAGGACAGGGAACAGATACGCAGTATTTT
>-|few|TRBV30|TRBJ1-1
CAWSGTVNTEAFF
TGTGCCTGGAGTGGGACAGTGAACACTGAAGCTTTCTTT
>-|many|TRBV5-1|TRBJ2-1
CASSLLQPSYNEQFF
TGCGCCAGCAGCTTGCTACAACCCTCCTACAATGAGCAGTTCTTC
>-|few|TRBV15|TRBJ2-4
CATSSTTGKVVKNIQYF
TGTGCCACCAGCAGCACCACAGGAAAAGTGGTCAAAAACATTCAGTACTTC
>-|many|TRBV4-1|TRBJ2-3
CASSPLAPGADTQYF
TGCGCCAGCAGCCCATTAGCGCCCGGGGCAGATACGCAGTATTTT
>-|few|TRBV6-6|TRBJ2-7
CASSYSSRDEQYF
TGTGCCAGCAGTTACTCGAGTAGGGACGAGCAGTACTTC
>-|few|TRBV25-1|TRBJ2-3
CASSDPGPSTDTQYF
TGTGCCAGCAGTGACCCGGGGCCTAGCACAGATACGCAGTATTTT
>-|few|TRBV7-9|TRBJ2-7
CASSLEVEDSYEQYF
TGTGCCAGCAGCTTAGAAGTAGAGGACTCCTACGAGCAGTACTTC
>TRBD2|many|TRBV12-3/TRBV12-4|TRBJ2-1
CASSLQRGLNIEQFF
TGTGCCAGCAGCCTTCAGCGGGGGTTAAATATTGAGCAGTTCTTC
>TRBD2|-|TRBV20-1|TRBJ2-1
CSARVTSGGPYNEQFF
TGCAGTGCTAGAGTCACTAGCGGGGGGCCCTACAATGAGCAGTTCTTC
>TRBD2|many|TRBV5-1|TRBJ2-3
CASSWTSTTDTQYF
TGCGCCAGCAGTTGGACTAGCACCACAGATACGCAGTATTTT
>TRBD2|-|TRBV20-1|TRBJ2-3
CSAQSSGRTDTQYF
TGCAGTGCCCAAAGTAGCGGGAGAACAGATACGCAGTATTTT
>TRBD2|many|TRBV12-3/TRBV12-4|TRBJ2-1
CASSTRLAGFSYNEQFF
TGTGCCAGCAGTACCCGATTAGCGGGGTTCTCCTACAATGAGCAGTTCTTC